This T cell receptor beta chain was observed in a study of graft-versus-host responses after intestinal transplantation. Study at large: Tacrolimus plus steroids were given to all recipients for about three years, preceded by anti-thymocyte globulin induction.

Data came from immunoSEQ multiplex PCR; TCRdb stores just in-frame clones and leaves some out. The table records 45,000 to 50,000 clones, roughly 91% of them present only once. The junction had 7 bases not matched to a gene; V was cut back by 5 bases and J by 0 bases. Germline V gene lookup returns CDR1 KGHSH and CDR2 LQKENI. This CDR3 is 15 amino acids long. Study-level findings and limits: GvH clones surfaced in recipient marrow, some emerging earlier in ileum or blood. Allografts from individuals with graft-donor T cell macrochimerism displayed high graft-versus-host to host-versus-graft clonal ratios. Researchers found peak circulating GvH clone levels linked to early post-transplant HvG declines.

A note on this clone: What it binds is not known.

Sequenced here: unstimulated CD4+ T cells sorted from spleen or lymph node cells, sampled before transplant. V usage is TRBV18 and J usage is TRBJ2-7, with 7 bases matching TRBD1. This TCR was sampled from a human donor who was the organ donor for an intestinal transplant. CDR3 residues: CASSTAGGASYEQYF. The CDR3 DNA is TGTGCCAGCTCAACAGCAGGGGGTGCCTCCTACGAGCAGTACTTC.